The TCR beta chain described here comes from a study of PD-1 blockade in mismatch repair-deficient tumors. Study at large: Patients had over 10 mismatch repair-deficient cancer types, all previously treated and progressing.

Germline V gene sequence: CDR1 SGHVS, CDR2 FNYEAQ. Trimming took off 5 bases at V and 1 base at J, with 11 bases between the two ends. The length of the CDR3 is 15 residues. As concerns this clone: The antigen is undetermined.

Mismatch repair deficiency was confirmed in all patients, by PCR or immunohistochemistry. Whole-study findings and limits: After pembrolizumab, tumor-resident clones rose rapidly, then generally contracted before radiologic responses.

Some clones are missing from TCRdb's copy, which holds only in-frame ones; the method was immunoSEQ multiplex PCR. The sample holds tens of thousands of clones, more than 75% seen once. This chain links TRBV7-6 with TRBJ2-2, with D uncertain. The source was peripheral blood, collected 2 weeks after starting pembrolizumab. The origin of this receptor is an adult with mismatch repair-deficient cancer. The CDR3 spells CASSPIQENTGELFF. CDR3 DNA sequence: TGTGCCAGCAGCCCAATTCAAGAGAACACCGGGGAGCTGTTTTTT.